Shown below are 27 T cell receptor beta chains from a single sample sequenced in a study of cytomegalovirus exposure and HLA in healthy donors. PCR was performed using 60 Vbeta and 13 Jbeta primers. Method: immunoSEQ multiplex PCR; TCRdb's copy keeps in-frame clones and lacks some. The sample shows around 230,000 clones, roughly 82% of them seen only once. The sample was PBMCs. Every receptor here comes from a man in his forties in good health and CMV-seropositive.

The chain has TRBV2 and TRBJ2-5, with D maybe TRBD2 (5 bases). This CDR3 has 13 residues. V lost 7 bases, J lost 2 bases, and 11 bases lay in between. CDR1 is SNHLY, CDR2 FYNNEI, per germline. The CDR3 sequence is CASKMDFQETQYF. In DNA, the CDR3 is TGTGCCAGCAAGATGGACTTTCAAGAGACCCAGTACTTC.

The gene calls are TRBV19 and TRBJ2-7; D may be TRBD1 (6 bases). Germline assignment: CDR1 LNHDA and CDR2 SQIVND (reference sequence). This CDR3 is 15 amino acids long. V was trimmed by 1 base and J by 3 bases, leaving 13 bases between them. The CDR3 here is CASSIVWKGDYEQYF. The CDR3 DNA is TGTGCCAGTAGTATAGTCTGGAAGGGGGACTACGAGCAGTACTTC.

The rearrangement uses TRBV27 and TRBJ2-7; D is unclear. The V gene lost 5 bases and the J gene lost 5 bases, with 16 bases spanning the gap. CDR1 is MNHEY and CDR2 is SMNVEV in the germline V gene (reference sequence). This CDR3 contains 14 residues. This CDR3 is CASSPVDGFHEQYV. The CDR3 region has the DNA TGTGCCAGCAGTCCTGTCGACGGGTTCCACGAGCAGTACGTC.

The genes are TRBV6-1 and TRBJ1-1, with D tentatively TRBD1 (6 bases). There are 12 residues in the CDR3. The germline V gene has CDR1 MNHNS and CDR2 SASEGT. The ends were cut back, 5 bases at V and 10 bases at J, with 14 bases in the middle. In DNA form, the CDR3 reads TGTGCCAGCAGTTCAACAGGGATGGTAGCTTTCTTT. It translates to CASSSTGMVAFF.

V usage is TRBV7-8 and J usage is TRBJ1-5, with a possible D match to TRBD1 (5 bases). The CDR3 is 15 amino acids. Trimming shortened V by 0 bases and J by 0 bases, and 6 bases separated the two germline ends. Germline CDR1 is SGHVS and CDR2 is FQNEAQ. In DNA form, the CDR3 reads TGTGCCAGCAGCTTAGCGGGGCTTAGCAATCAGCCCCAGCATTTT. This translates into CASSLAGLSNQPQHF.

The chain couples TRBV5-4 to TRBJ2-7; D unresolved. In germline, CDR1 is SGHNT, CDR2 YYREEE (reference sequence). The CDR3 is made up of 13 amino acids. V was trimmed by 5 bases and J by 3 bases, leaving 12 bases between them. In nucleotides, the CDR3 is TGTGCCAGCAGTTTAGCCCCTAGCTACGAGCAGTACGTC. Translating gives CASSLAPSYEQYV.

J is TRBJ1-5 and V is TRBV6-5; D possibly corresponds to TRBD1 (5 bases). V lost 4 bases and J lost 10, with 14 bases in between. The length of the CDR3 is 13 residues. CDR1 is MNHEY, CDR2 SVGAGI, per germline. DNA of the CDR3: TGTGCCAGCAGTTCGGGGGAGCAGGGACCCCAGCATTTT. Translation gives CASSSGEQGPQHF.

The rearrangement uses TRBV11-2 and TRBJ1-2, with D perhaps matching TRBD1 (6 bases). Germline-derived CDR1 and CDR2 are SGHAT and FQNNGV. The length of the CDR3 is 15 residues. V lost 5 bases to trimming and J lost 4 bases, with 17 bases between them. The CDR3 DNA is TGTGCCAGCAGCAACGACAACCCAGGGGCCTATGGCTACACCTTC. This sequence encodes CASSNDNPGAYGYTF.

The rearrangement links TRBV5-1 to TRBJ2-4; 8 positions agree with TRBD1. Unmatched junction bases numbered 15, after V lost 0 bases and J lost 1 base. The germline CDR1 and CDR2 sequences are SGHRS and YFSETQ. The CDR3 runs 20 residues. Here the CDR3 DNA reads TGCGCCAGCAGCTTGGACGGCTTCCGGCAGGGGGCGAGGGCCAAAAACATTCAGTACTTC. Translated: CASSLDGFRQGARAKNIQYF.

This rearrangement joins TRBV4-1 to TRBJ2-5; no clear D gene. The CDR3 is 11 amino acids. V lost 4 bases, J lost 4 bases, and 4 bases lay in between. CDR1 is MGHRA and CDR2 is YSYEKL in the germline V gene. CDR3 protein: CASSRGETQYF. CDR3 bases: TGCGCCAGCAGCCGCGGAGAGACCCAGTACTTC.

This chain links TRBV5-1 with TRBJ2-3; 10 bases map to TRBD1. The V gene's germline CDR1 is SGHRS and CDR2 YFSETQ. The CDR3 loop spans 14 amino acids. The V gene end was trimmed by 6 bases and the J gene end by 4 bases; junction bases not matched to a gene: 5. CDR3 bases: TGCGCCAGCATTGAGGGACAGGGGCCAGATACGCAGTATTTT. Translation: CASIEGQGPDTQYF.

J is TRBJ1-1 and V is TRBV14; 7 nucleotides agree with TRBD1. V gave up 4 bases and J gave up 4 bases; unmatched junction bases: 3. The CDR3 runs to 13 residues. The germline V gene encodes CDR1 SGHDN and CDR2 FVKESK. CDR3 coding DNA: TGTGCCAGCAGCCGGGGACAGACCACTGAAGCTTTCTTT. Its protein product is CASSRGQTTEAFF.

For the CDR3, the DNA is TGTGCCAGCAGCCAAGGGGGACAGGGGCCTGACTCCTACGAGCAGTACTTC. It specifies CASSQGGQGPDSYEQYF. The chain carries TRBV4-2 and TRBJ2-7; 10 bases agree with TRBD1. V dropped 1 base and J dropped 0; count of bases not matched to a gene: 6. Germline V gene lookup returns CDR1 LGHNA and CDR2 YNFKEQ. The CDR3 spans 17 residues.

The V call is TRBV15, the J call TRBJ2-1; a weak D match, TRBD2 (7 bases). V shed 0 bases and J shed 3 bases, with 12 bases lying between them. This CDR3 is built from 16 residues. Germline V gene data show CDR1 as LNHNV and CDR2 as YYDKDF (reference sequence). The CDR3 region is CATSREGGGSYNEQFF. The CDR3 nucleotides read TGTGCCACCAGCAGAGAGGGGGGGGGCAGCTACAATGAGCAGTTCTTC.

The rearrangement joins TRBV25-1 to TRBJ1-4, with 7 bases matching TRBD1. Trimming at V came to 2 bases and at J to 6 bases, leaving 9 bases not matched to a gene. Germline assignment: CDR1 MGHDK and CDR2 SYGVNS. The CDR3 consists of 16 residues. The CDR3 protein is CASSEPYRGEDEKLFF. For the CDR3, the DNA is TGTGCCAGCAGTGAACCCTACAGGGGAGAGGATGAAAAACTGTTTTTT.

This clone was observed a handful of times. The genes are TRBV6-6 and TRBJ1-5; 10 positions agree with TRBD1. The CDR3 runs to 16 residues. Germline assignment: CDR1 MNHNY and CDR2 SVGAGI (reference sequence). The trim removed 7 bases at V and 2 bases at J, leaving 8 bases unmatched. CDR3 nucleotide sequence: TGTGCCAGCACCCATAGACAGGGGGCACGCAATCAGCCCCAGCATTTT. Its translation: CASTHRQGARNQPQHF.

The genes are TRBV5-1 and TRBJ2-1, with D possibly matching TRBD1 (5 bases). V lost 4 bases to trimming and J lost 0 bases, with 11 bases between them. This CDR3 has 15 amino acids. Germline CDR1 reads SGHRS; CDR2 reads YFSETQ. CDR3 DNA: TGCGCCAGCAGCGGCGGACAAGGCTCCTACAATGAGCAGTTCTTC. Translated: CASSGGQGSYNEQFF. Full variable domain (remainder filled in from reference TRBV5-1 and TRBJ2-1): KAGVTQTPRYLIKTRGQQVTLSCSPISGHRSVSWYQQTPGQGLQFLFEYFSETQRNKGNFPGRFSGRQFSNSRSEMNVSTLELGDSALYLCASSGGQGSYNEQFFGPGTRLTVL.

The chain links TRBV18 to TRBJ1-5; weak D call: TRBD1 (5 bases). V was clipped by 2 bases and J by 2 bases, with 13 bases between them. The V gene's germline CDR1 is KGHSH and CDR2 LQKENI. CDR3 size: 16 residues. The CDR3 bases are TGTGCCAGCTCACCAGACCGGGGGAGGGGCAATCAGCCCCAGCATTTT. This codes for CASSPDRGRGNQPQHF. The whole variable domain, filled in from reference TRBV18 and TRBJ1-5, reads NAGVMQNPRHLVRRRGQEARLRCSPMKGHSHVYWYRQLPEEGLKFMVYLQKENIIDESGMPKERFSAEFPKEGPSILRIQQVVRGDSAAYFCASSPDRGRGNQPQHFGDGTRLSIL.

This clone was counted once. The CDR3 region has the DNA TGCAGCGTCGCCGGGGGGCTCCAAGAGACCCAGTACTTC. This codes for CSVAGGLQETQYF. V gene TRBV29-1 combines with J gene TRBJ2-5; a weak D match, TRBD2 (7 bases). The germline gives CDR1 SQVTM, CDR2 ANQGSEA. This CDR3 has 13 residues. Trimming pared 6 bases from V and 1 base from J, leaving 12 bases between.

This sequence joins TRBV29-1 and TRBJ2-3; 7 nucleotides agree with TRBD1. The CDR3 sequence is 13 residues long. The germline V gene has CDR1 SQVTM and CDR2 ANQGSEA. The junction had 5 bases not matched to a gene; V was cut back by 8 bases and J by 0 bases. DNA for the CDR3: TGCAGCCTAGGGACAGATAGCACAGATACGCAGTATTTT. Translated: CSLGTDSTDTQYF.

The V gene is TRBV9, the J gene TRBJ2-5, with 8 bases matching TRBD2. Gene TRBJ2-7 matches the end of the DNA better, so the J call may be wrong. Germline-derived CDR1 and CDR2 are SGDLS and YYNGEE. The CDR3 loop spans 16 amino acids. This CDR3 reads CASSVPAGAGVYEQYF. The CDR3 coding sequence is TGTGCCAGCAGCGTCCCAGCGGGAGCCGGGGTCTACGAGCAGTACTTC.

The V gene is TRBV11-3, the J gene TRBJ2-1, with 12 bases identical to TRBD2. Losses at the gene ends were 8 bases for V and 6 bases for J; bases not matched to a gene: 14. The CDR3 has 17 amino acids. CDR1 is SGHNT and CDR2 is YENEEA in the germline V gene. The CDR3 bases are TGTGCCAGCGGATTACCCTTCCTAGCGGGAGGGGGCAATGAGCAGTTCTTC. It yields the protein CASGLPFLAGGGNEQFF. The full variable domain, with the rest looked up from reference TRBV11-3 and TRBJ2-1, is EAGVVQSPRYKIIEKKQPVAFWCNPISGHNTLYWYLQNLGQGPELLIRYENEEAVDDSQLPKDRFSAERLKGVDSTLKIQPAELGDSAVYLCASGLPFLAGGGNEQFFGPGTRLTVL.

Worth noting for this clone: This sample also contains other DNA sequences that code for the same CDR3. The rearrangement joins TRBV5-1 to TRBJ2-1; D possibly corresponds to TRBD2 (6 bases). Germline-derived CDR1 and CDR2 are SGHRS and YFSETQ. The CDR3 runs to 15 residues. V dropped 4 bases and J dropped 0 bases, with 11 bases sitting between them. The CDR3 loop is CASSPGEGSYNEQFF. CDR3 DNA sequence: TGCGCCAGCAGCCCGGGGGAAGGCTCCTACAATGAGCAGTTCTTC.

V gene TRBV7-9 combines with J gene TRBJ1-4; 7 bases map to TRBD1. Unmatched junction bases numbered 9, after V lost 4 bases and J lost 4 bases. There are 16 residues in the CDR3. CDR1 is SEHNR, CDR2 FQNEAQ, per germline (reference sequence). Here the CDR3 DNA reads TGTGCCAGCAGCTCCACAGACAGGGCCCTTAATGAAAAACTGTTTTTT. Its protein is CASSSTDRALNEKLFF.

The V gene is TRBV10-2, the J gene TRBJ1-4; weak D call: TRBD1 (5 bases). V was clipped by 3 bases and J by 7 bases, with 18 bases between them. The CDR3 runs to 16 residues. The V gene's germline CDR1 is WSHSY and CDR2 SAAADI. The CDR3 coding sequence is TGCGCCAGCAGTGAACCGAGGACAAATCGAGGTGAAAAACTGTTTTTT. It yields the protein CASSEPRTNRGEKLFF.

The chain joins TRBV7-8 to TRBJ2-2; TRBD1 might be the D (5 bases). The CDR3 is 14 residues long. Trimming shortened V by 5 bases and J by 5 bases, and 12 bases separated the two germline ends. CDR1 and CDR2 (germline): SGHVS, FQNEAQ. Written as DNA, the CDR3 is TGTGCCAGCAGCGCCCGGACACATACCGGGGAGCTGTTTTTT. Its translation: CASSARTHTGELFF.

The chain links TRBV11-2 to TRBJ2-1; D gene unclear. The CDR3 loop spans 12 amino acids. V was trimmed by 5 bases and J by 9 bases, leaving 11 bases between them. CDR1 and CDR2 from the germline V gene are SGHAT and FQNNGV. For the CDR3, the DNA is TGTGCCAGCAGCCAGGCCTTGGGTGAGCAGTTCTTC. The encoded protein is CASSQALGEQFF.